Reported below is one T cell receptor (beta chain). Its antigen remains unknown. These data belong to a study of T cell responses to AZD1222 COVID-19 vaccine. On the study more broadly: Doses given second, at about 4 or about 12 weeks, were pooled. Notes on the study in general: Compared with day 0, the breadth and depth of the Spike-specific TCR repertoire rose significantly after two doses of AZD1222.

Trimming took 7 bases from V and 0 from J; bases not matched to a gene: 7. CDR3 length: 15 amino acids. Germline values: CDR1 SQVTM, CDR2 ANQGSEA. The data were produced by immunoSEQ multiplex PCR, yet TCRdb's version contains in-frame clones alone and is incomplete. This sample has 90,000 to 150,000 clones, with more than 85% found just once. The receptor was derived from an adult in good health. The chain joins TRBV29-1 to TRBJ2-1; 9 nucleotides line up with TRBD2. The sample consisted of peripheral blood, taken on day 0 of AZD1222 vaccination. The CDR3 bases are TGCAGCGCCGCAGGACTAGCGTTCTCCTACAATGAGCAGTTCTTC. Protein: CSAAGLAFSYNEQFF.